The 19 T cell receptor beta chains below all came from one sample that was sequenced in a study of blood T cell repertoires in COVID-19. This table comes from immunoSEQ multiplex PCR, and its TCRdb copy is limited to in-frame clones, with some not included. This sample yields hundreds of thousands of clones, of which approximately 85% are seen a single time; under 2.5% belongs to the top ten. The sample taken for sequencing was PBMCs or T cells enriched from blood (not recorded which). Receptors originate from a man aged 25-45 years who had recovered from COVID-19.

The CDR3 loop reads CASRRGPNQETQYF. The CDR3 DNA follows: TGTGCCAGCAGGAGGGGGCCAAATCAAGAGACCCAGTACTTC. The chain links TRBV2 to TRBJ2-5; 7 nucleotides align to TRBD1. CDR1 is SNHLY, CDR2 FYNNEI, per germline. The CDR3 has 14 residues. J gave up 2 bases and V 6 bases, and 6 bases lay outside the gene matches.

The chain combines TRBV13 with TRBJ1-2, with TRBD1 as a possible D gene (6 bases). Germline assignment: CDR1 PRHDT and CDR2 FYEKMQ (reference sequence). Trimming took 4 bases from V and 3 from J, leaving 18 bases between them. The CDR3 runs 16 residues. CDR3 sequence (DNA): TGTGCCAGCAGCTCCAACCTACAGGGAAAAGACTATGGCTACACCTTC. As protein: CASSSNLQGKDYGYTF.

The CDR3 loop is CASRNGGWTDTQYF. For the CDR3, the DNA is TGTGCCAGTAGGAACGGGGGATGGACAGATACGCAGTATTTT. The chain recombines TRBV19 with TRBJ2-3; weak D call: TRBD2 (6 bases). Germline V gene data show CDR1 as LNHDA and CDR2 as SQIVND (reference sequence). V lost 6 bases to trimming and J lost 3 bases, with 13 bases between them. The CDR3 contains 14 residues.

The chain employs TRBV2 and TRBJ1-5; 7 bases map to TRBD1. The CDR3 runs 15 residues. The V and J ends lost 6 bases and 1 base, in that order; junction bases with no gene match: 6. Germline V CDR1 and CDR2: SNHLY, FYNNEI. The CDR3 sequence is CASREQGLSNQPQHF. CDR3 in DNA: TGTGCCAGCAGAGAACAGGGGTTAAGCAATCAGCCCCAGCATTTT. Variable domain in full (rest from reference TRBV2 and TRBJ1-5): EPEVTQTPSHQVTQMGQEVILRCVPISNHLYFYWYRQILGQKVEFLVSFYNNEISEKSEIFDDQFSVERPDGSNFTLKIRSTKLEDSAMYFCASREQGLSNQPQHFGDGTRLSIL.

CDR3 DNA: TGTGCCAGCACTAGTGTCGGCTTCGGGGAGCTGTTTTTT. Its translation is CASTSVGFGELFF. The chain uses TRBV27 and TRBJ2-2; no clear D. The V gene's germline CDR1 is MNHEY and CDR2 SMNVEV (reference sequence). The CDR3 loop spans 13 amino acids. V was cut by 7 bases and J by 7 bases, with 13 bases left in between.

The CDR3 coding sequence is TGTGCCAGTGGTAAGGGGATCCTGTGGGTTCGGGGGAGCAATCAGCCCCAGCATTTT. Translation gives CASGKGILWVRGSNQPQHF. The chain uses TRBV19 and TRBJ1-5; D may be TRBD1 (5 bases). CDR1 is LNHDA and CDR2 is SQIVND in the germline V gene (reference sequence). This CDR3 spans 19 amino acids. V was cut by 8 bases and J by 1 base, with 27 bases left in between. Complete variable domain (other parts from reference TRBV19 and TRBJ1-5): DGGITQSPKYLFRKEGQNVTLSCEQNLNHDAMYWYRQDPGQGLRLIYYSQIVNDFQKGDIAEGYSVSREKKESFPLTVTSAQKNPTAFYLCASGKGILWVRGSNQPQHFGDGTRLSIL.

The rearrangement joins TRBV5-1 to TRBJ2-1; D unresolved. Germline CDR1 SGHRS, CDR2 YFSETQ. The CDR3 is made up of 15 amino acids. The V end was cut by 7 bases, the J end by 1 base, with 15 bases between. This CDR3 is CASSKAAESYNEQFF. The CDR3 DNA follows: TGCGCCAGCTCCAAGGCCGCGGAGTCCTACAATGAGCAGTTCTTC.

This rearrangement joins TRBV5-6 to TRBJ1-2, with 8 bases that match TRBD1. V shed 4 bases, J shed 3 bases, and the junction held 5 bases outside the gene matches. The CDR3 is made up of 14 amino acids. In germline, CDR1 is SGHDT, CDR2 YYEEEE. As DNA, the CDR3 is TGTGCCAGCAGCCCGACAGGGGTGGACTATGGCTACACCTTC. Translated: CASSPTGVDYGYTF.

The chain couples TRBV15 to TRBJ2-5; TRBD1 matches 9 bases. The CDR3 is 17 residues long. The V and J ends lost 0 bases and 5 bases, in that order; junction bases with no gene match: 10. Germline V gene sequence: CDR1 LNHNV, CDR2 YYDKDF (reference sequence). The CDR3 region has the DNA TGTGCCACCAGCAGAGATAGGATCGGGACAGGGCGGGAGACCCAGTACTTC. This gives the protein CATSRDRIGTGRETQYF. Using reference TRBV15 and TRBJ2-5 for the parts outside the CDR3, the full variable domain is DAMVIQNPRYQVTQFGKPVTLSCSQTLNHNVMYWYQQKSSQAPKLLFHYYDKDFNNEADTPDNFQSRRPNTSFCFLDIRSPGLGDTAMYLCATSRDRIGTGRETQYFGPGTRLLVL.

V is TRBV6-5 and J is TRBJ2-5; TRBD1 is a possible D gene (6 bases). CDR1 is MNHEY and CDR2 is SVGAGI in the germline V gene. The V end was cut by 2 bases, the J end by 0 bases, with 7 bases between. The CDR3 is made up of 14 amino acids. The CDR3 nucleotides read TGTGCCAGCAGTTACCGGGACAACCAAGAGACCCAGTACTTC. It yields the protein CASSYRDNQETQYF.

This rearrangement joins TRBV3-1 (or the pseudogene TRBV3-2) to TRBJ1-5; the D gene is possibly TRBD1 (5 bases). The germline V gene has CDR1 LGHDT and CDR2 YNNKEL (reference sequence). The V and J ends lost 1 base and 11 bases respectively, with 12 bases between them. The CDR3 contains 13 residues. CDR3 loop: CASSQGSGGTQHF. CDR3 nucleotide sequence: TGTGCCAGCAGCCAAGGGTCGGGGGGAACCCAGCATTTT.

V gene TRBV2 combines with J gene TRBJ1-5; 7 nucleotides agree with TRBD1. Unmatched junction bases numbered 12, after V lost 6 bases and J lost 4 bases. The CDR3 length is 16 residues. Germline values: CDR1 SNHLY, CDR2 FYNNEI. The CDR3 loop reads CASRRTGIFGNQPQHF. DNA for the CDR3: TGTGCCAGCAGAAGGACAGGAATTTTTGGGAATCAGCCCCAGCATTTT.

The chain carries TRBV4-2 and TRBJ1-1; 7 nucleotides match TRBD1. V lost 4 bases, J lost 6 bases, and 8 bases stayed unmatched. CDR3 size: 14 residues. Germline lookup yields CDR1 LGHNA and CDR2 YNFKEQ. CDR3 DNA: TGTGCCAGCAGCCTTGGGGACAGTGGGGCTGAAGCTTTCTTT. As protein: CASSLGDSGAEAFF.

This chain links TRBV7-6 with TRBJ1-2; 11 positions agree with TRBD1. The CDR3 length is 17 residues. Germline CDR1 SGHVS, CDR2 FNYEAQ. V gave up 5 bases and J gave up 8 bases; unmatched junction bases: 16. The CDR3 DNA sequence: TGTGCCAGCAGCCCTTACAGGGGTGGACAGGGGGCGTTGGGCTACACCTTC. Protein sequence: CASSPYRGGQGALGYTF.

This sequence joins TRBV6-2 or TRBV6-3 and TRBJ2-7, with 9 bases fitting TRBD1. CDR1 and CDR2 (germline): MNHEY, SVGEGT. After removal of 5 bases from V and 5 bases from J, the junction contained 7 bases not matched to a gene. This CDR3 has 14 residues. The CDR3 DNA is TGTGCCAGCAGTACCGGGACAGGGATCGACGAGCAGTACTTC. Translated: CASSTGTGIDEQYF.

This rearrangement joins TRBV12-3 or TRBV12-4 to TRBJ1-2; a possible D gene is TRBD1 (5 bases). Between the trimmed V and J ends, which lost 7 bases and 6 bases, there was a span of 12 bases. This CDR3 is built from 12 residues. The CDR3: CASKRGGDGYTF. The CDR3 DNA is TGTGCCAGCAAACGGGGAGGGGATGGCTACACCTTC.

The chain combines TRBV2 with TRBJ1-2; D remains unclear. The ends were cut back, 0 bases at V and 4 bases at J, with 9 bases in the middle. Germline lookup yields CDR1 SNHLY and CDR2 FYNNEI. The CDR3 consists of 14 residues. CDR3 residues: CASSEAPAGYGYTF. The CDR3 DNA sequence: TGTGCCAGCAGTGAAGCGCCCGCCGGCTATGGCTACACCTTC.

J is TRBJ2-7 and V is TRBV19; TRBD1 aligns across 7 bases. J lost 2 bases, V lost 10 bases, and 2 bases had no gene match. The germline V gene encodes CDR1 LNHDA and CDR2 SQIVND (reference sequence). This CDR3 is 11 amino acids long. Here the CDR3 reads CATGTAYEQYF. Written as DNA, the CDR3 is TGTGCCACTGGGACAGCCTACGAGCAGTACTTC.

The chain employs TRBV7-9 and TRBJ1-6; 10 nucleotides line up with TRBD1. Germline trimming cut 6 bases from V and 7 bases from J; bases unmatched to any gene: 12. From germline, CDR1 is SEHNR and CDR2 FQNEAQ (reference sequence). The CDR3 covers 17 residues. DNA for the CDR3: TGTGCCAGCAGTCAAGGTGGGACAGGGGCTTGGAATTCACCCCTCCACTTT. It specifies CASSQGGTGAWNSPLHF.